Below, 31 T cell receptor beta chains from the same sample are listed, as sequenced in a study of Graves' ophthalmopathy and Graves' hyperthyroidism. Investigators amplified TCR beta CDR3 regions from RNA transcripts. Scientists carried out first-round RT-PCR using HTBI primers and then a second-round multiplex PCR. MiXCR, run by TCRdb on the multiplex PCR reads, gives a single entry per CDR3 protein. The profile covers approximately 210,000 distinct CDR3 sequences, with roughly 27% appearing a single time and over 7.5% taken by the ten largest. Sequencing input: peripheral blood. The receptors shown here come from a man in his fifties with Graves' ophthalmopathy.

This clonotype was counted ten times or more. In DNA form, the CDR3 reads TGTGCCAGCTCGAGGACTAGGGATACCGGGGAGCTGTTTTTT. It specifies CASSRTRDTGELFF. The genes are TRBV6-2 or TRBV6-3 and TRBJ2-2, with 7 bases lining up with TRBD2. The V segment lost 8 bases and the J segment 5 bases; nucleotides outside the gene matches: 8. Germline CDR1 and CDR2: MNHEY and SVGEGT. There are 14 residues in the CDR3.

This clonotype was counted many times. This chain links TRBV12-3 or TRBV12-4 with TRBJ2-2; D remains unclear. This CDR3 has 15 amino acids. The V end was cut by 3 bases, the J end by 2 bases, with 10 bases between. As DNA, the CDR3 is TGTGCCAGCAGTTTCATGATTGTAAACACCGGGGAGCTGTTTTTT. Translation: CASSFMIVNTGELFF.

The chain has TRBV6-2 or TRBV6-3 and TRBJ2-5; D remains ambiguous. Trimming removed 4 bases at V and 5 bases at J, with 8 bases between. CDR3 length: 12 amino acids. Germline V gives CDR1 MNHEY, CDR2 SVGEGT. CDR3 DNA sequence: TGTGCCAGCAGTTGGGTCCGGGAGACCCAGTACTTC. Protein sequence: CASSWVRETQYF.

The sample holds many counts of this clonotype. The chain has TRBV27 and TRBJ2-5; D is possibly TRBD1 (5 bases). Germline loops: CDR1 MNHEY, CDR2 SMNVEV (reference sequence). CDR3 length equals 11 residues. V lost 4 bases and J 5 bases, leaving 5 bases between the germline ends. The CDR3 spells CASSWGETQYF. DNA of the CDR3: TGTGCCAGCAGTTGGGGCGAGACCCAGTACTTC.

This clonotype was seen repeatedly, ten times or more. The chain employs TRBV28 and TRBJ2-4; TRBD2 matches 12 bases. Trimming removed 5 bases from V and 2 bases from J; junction bases left unmatched: 7. The CDR3 runs 17 residues. CDR1 is MDHEN, CDR2 SYDVKM, per germline. CDR3 sequence reads: CASSALAGGPTKNIQYF. Written as DNA, the CDR3 is TGTGCCAGCAGTGCCCTAGCGGGAGGGCCCACCAAAAACATTCAGTACTTC. Variable domain in full (rest from reference TRBV28 and TRBJ2-4): DVKVTQSSRYLVKRTGEKVFLECVQDMDHENMFWYRQDPGLGLRLIYFSYDVKMKEKGDIPEGYSVSREKKERFSLILESASTNQTSMYLCASSALAGGPTKNIQYFGAGTRLSVL.

This clonotype was picked up many times. The chain combines TRBV20-1 with TRBJ1-6; 11 nucleotides line up with TRBD1. With 5 bases clipped from V and 9 bases from J, the junction kept 18 bases outside the gene matches. The CDR3 totals 18 residues. From germline, CDR1 is DFQATT and CDR2 SNEGSKA (reference sequence). In DNA form, the CDR3 reads TGCAGTGCTTGGTCTCCGGGACAGGGGGTATCTACCGGTTCACCCCTCCACTTT. Amino acid sequence: CSAWSPGQGVSTGSPLHF.

This rearrangement joins TRBV6-1 to TRBJ1-1; D not certain. This CDR3 contains 15 residues. Germline V gene data show CDR1 as MNHNS and CDR2 as SASEGT. The V and J ends lost 1 base and 8 bases respectively, with 17 bases between them. The CDR3 loop is CASSEEGGQAAEAFF. The CDR3 coding sequence is TGTGCCAGCAGTGAAGAGGGCGGGCAGGCAGCGGAAGCTTTCTTT.

This clonotype has a handful of counts. CDR3: CASSDVLGAGNSPLHF. Written as DNA, the CDR3 is TGTGCCAGCAGTGACGTCCTCGGGGCAGGAAATTCACCCCTCCACTTT. V is TRBV6-1 and J is TRBJ1-6, with a weak D call TRBD1 (5 bases). Germline V CDR1 and CDR2: MNHNS, SASEGT. The CDR3 sequence is 16 residues long. The V end was cut by 3 bases, the J end by 7 bases, with 16 bases between.

This clonotype was found many times. The gene calls are TRBV30 and TRBJ1-1; perhaps TRBD1 as D (5 bases). The V end lost 3 bases, the J end lost 0 bases, and 11 bases lay between the germline ends. The CDR3 loop spans 14 amino acids. Germline V gene data show CDR1 as GTSNPN and CDR2 as SVGIG (reference sequence). CDR3 sequence reads: CAWSGDFVNTEAFF. In nucleotides, the CDR3 is TGTGCCTGGAGCGGGGACTTTGTGAACACTGAAGCTTTCTTT.

In this sample, this clonotype turned up many times. V gene TRBV24-1 combines with J gene TRBJ2-3; 9 bases fit TRBD1. Looked up from germline, CDR1 is KGHDR and CDR2 is SFDVKD. The CDR3 is 16 amino acids. J was trimmed by 4 bases and V by 1 base; bases with no gene match: 5. As DNA, the CDR3 is TGTGCCACCAGTGATTTATCGGGACAGGGTCCAGATACGCAGTATTTT. It yields the protein CATSDLSGQGPDTQYF.

This clonotype occurred once. V gene TRBV4-3 combines with J gene TRBJ2-5; D might be TRBD2 (5 bases). V lost 0 bases and J lost 4, with 9 bases in between. There are 14 residues in the CDR3. Germline CDR1 is LGHNA and CDR2 is YSLEER. CDR3 loop: CASSQDRGGETQYF. In nucleotides, the CDR3 is TGCGCCAGCAGCCAAGATCGGGGTGGAGAGACCCAGTACTTC.

The rearrangement joins TRBV12-3 or TRBV12-4 to TRBJ2-7, with 12 bases matching TRBD2. After removal of 5 bases from V and 6 bases from J, the junction contained 8 bases not matched to a gene. The CDR3 runs to 15 residues. The CDR3 here is CASSLQGTSGFEQYF. In nucleotides, the CDR3 is TGTGCCAGCAGTCTTCAGGGGACTAGCGGGTTCGAGCAGTACTTC.

The J gene is TRBJ1-1, the V gene TRBV12-3 or TRBV12-4; TRBD1 matches 8 bases. V gave up 5 bases and J gave up 4 bases; unmatched junction bases: 12. The CDR3 is 16 residues long. CDR3 bases: TGTGCCAGCAGTAAGAGACAGGGGAGGGGGCTCACTGAAGCTTTCTTT. This sequence encodes CASSKRQGRGLTEAFF.

Many counts were recorded for this clonotype. The rearrangement links TRBV24-1 to TRBJ2-7; a weak D match, TRBD2 (5 bases). This CDR3 has 11 amino acids. Germline V gene lookup returns CDR1 KGHDR and CDR2 SFDVKD. V was shortened by 4 bases and J by 6 bases, with 6 bases between the two germline ends. The CDR3 sequence: CATSDEGEQYF. The CDR3 nucleotides are TGTGCCACCAGTGACGAGGGCGAGCAGTACTTC.

This chain joins TRBV12-3 or TRBV12-4 and TRBJ2-7, with D possibly called TRBD1 or TRBD2 (5 bases each). The CDR3 sequence is 13 residues long. V dropped 1 base and J dropped 4 bases, with 8 bases sitting between them. The CDR3, as DNA: TGTGCCAGCAGTTTAGGGGACCGGTACGAGCAGTACTTC. Translated: CASSLGDRYEQYF.

This clonotype has a count of ten or more. The chain employs TRBV25-1 and TRBJ1-2; weak D call: TRBD1 (5 bases). V was clipped by 5 bases and J by 8 bases, with 15 bases between them. Germline loops: CDR1 MGHDK, CDR2 SYGVNS. The CDR3 covers 13 residues. The CDR3 nucleotides read TGTGCCAGCAGTTTCAAATCGGGGGTAGGCTACACCTTC. This translates into CASSFKSGVGYTF.

This clonotype turned up a few times. The chain links TRBV6-5 to TRBJ1-6; tentatively, D is TRBD1 (5 bases). Trimming stripped 3 bases from V and 9 bases from J, with 15 bases between. From germline, CDR1 is MNHEY and CDR2 SVGAGI. The CDR3 totals 15 residues. The CDR3 sequence is CASSYNSGGGSPLHF. CDR3 nucleotide sequence: TGTGCCAGCAGTTATAATTCCGGGGGGGGTTCACCCCTCCACTTT.

The chain uses TRBV12-5 and TRBJ2-1; D uncertain. Germline CDR1 LGHNT, CDR2 FRNRAP. The germline V and J ends were trimmed by 0 bases and 5 bases, with 11 bases remaining between them. This CDR3 region has 15 residues. This CDR3 reads CASGLVLGNNNEQFF. The DNA of the CDR3 is TGTGCTAGTGGTTTGGTACTTGGTAATAACAATGAGCAGTTCTTC.

This clonotype was seen many times. The chain carries TRBV30 and TRBJ1-6; TRBD1 is a possible D gene (6 bases). The germline gives CDR1 GTSNPN, CDR2 SVGIG (reference sequence). Between the trimmed V and J ends, which lost 2 bases and 4 bases, there was a span of 9 bases. The length of the CDR3 is 14 residues. The DNA for the CDR3 is TGTGCCTGGAGTCCTGGACAGTATAATTCACCCCTCCACTTT. Translating it yields CAWSPGQYNSPLHF.

The chain links TRBV24-1 to TRBJ2-2; no clear D. Trimming removed 0 bases from V and 8 bases from J, with 15 bases in between. This CDR3 comprises 16 residues. CDR1 and CDR2 (germline): KGHDR, SFDVKD. The chain's CDR3 is CATSDLTLIQGGELFF. CDR3 DNA sequence: TGTGCCACCAGTGATTTGACCCTGATACAAGGGGGGGAGCTGTTTTTT.

This clonotype was recorded at least ten times. The J gene is TRBJ2-7, the V gene TRBV11-1; 7 nucleotides align to TRBD1. Germline lookup yields CDR1 SGHAT and CDR2 FQDESV (reference sequence). Unmatched junction bases numbered 3, after V lost 2 bases and J lost 2 bases. CDR3 length: 14 amino acids. The DNA for the CDR3 is TGTGCCAGCAGCTTAACTCAGGGGGCCTACGAGCAGTACTTC. Its protein product is CASSLTQGAYEQYF.

This chain links TRBV28 with TRBJ2-5; 7 bases are a match to TRBD1. The CDR3 is 15 residues long. J lost 2 bases, V lost 6 bases, and 9 bases had no gene match. Germline V gene sequence: CDR1 MDHEN, CDR2 SYDVKM. CDR3 DNA: TGTGCCAGCAGCCAAAGGGTCAGGGGGCAAGAGACCCAGTACTTC. This sequence encodes CASSQRVRGQETQYF. Full variable domain (rest looked up from reference TRBV28 and TRBJ2-5): DVKVTQSSRYLVKRTGEKVFLECVQDMDHENMFWYRQDPGLGLRLIYFSYDVKMKEKGDIPEGYSVSREKKERFSLILESASTNQTSMYLCASSQRVRGQETQYFGPGTRLLVL.

The chain joins TRBV20-1 to TRBJ2-2; D is perhaps TRBD2 (5 bases). Germline CDR1 is DFQATT and CDR2 is SNEGSKA (reference sequence). The CDR3 consists of 14 residues. As DNA, the CDR3 is TGCGCAGCGGACTGGGTAGGGAGCACCGGGGAGCTGTTTTTT. Translating gives CAADWVGSTGELFF.

The V and J genes are TRBV9 and TRBJ2-7, with 9 bases fitting TRBD2. V shed 0 bases, J shed 1 base, and the junction held 5 bases outside the gene matches. This CDR3 has 16 amino acids. The germline V gene has CDR1 SGDLS and CDR2 YYNGEE. The CDR3: CASSVDLAGRSYEQYF. CDR3 in DNA: TGTGCCAGCAGCGTAGATCTAGCGGGAAGGTCCTACGAGCAGTACTTC. The variable domain in full, completed from reference TRBV9 and TRBJ2-7, reads DSGVTQTPKHLITATGQRVTLRCSPRSGDLSVYWYQQSLDQGLQFLIQYYNGEERAKGNILERFSAQQFPDLHSELNLSSLELGDSALYFCASSVDLAGRSYEQYFGPGTRLTVT.

This clonotype was detected many times. V is TRBV11-1 and J is TRBJ2-5; TRBD2 matches at 11 bases. Germline loops: CDR1 SGHAT, CDR2 FQDESV (reference sequence). This CDR3 has 16 residues. Trimming at V came to 8 bases and at J to 2 bases, leaving 10 bases not matched to a gene. Here the CDR3 reads CASLGMTSGNQETQYF. The DNA for the CDR3 is TGTGCCAGCCTGGGAATGACTAGCGGGAATCAAGAGACCCAGTACTTC.

V and J are TRBV11-1 and TRBJ2-5, with TRBD1 matching over 7 bases. There are 15 residues in the CDR3. V trimming: 5 bases; J trimming: 1 base; junction bases outside the gene matches: 7. CDR1 SGHAT and CDR2 FQDESV come from the germline V gene (reference sequence). The CDR3 is CASSTRGTPQETQYF. The CDR3 coding sequence is TGTGCCAGCAGCACCAGGGGGACCCCCCAAGAGACCCAGTACTTC.

The genes are TRBV27 and TRBJ2-7; the match to TRBD2 covers 10 bases. The CDR3 extends over 17 amino acids. Germline V gene lookup returns CDR1 MNHEY and CDR2 SMNVEV (reference sequence). Germline trimming cut 4 bases from V and 6 bases from J; bases unmatched to any gene: 15. In DNA form, the CDR3 reads TGTGCCAGCAGTTCGACGACCCGACTAGCGGGCCCCCTCGAGCAGTACTTC. Translation gives CASSSTTRLAGPLEQYF.

This sequence joins TRBV10-2 and TRBJ2-7; the match to TRBD2 covers 9 bases. The J segment lost 1 base and the V segment lost 8 bases, leaving 6 bases of the junction unmatched. Looked up from germline, CDR1 is WSHSY and CDR2 is SAAADI. This CDR3 region has 14 residues. CDR3 protein: CASRAGLASYEQYF. The CDR3 bases are TGCGCCAGCCGTGCGGGACTAGCTTCCTACGAGCAGTACTTC.

For the CDR3, the DNA is TGTGCCAGCAGTTACCCACACCCACTAGCGGAGGGCTACGAGCAGTACTTC. This codes for CASSYPHPLAEGYEQYF. The chain uses TRBV6-2 or TRBV6-3 and TRBJ2-7, with 8 positions matching TRBD2. With 2 bases clipped from V and 3 bases from J, the junction kept 12 bases outside the gene matches. Germline V gene data show CDR1 as MNHEY and CDR2 as SVGEGT. The CDR3 consists of 17 residues.

Many counts were recorded for this clonotype. The rearrangement uses TRBV6-2 or TRBV6-3 and TRBJ1-5; TRBD1 is a possible D gene (5 bases). Germline assignment: CDR1 MNHEY and CDR2 SVGEGT. The CDR3 runs to 17 residues. V was pared by 8 bases and J by 0 bases, with 20 bases between. CDR3 nucleotides: TGTGCCAGCCGGAGGGGCTACTCGACTAATAGCAATCAGCCCCAGCATTTT. Translation: CASRRGYSTNSNQPQHF.

The chain recombines TRBV7-9 with TRBJ1-2; TRBD1 agrees at 7 bases. With V trimmed by 6 bases and J by 8 bases, 12 bases remained unmatched. CDR1 and CDR2 (germline): SEHNR, FQNEAQ (reference sequence). This CDR3 comprises 14 residues. The CDR3 bases are TGTGCCAGCAGTACCGGGACAGATCGCTACGGCTACACCTTC. It yields the protein CASSTGTDRYGYTF.